This TCR beta chain is drawn from a study of blood T cell repertoires in COVID-19. Here immunoSEQ multiplex PCR was the method, and the copy in TCRdb shows in-frame clones only, minus some. The sample has around 160,000 clones; roughly 83% are singletons. The CDR3 totals 16 residues. CDR1 is MNHEY and CDR2 is SVGAGI in the germline V gene. V was pared by 4 bases and J by 1 base, with 15 bases between. This clone was seen just once. The chain couples TRBV6-5 to TRBJ2-3; TRBD1 might be the D (6 bases). Sequencing used PBMCs or T cells enriched from blood (not recorded which). The TCR originated in a woman aged 55-75 years who had recovered from COVID-19. CDR3 bases: TGTGCCAGCAGTTCGAAACAGGGAAGTGGCACAGATACGCAGTATTTT. It specifies CASSSKQGSGTDTQYF.